The 6 T cell receptor beta chains reported below all come from one sample, sequenced in a study of monozygotic twins with inflammatory bowel disease. TCRdb reanalyzed the 5' RACE reads, giving one entry per CDR3 protein sequence and no DNA. The sample data list over 100,000 distinct CDR3 sequences. Input material: blood. The receptors were sampled from a human donor with ulcerative colitis or Crohn's disease, or a healthy co-twin of an affected twin (not recorded which).

The chain recombines TRBV12-3 or TRBV12-4 with TRBJ2-7. This CDR3 has 14 amino acids. The CDR3 sequence is CASSLVQGPQEQYF.

This chain uses TRBV28 with TRBJ2-2; TCRdb indicates TRBD2, and absent DNA this call remains unverified. From germline, CDR1 is MDHEN and CDR2 SYDVKM. CDR3 length equals 14 residues. The CDR3 is CASSPPGGGGELFF.

The rearrangement uses TRBV7-9 and TRBJ2-7; TCRdb proposes TRBD1, but this gene call is untestable without DNA. Germline lookup yields CDR1 SEHNR and CDR2 FQNEAQ (reference sequence). The length of the CDR3 is 15 residues. CDR3 sequence: CASSPQTGYPYEQYF.

The chain is built from TRBV29-1 and TRBJ2-3; TCRdb designates TRBD1, a call that cannot be tested without DNA. The CDR3 is 15 amino acids. Germline V gene lookup returns CDR1 SQVTM and CDR2 ANQGSEA. The CDR3 protein is CSVDGGSGFTDTQYF.

This chain connects TRBV5-1 to TRBJ2-7. Germline values: CDR1 SGHRS, CDR2 YFSETQ. There are 14 residues in the CDR3. The CDR3 loop reads CASSLEAIGYEQYF.

The V and J genes are TRBV20-1 and TRBJ2-7; absent DNA, TCRdb's TRBD2 call cannot be checked. Germline CDR1 reads DFQATT; CDR2 reads SNEGSKA (reference sequence). This CDR3 contains 13 residues. The CDR3 protein is CSAQGPPRYEQYF.